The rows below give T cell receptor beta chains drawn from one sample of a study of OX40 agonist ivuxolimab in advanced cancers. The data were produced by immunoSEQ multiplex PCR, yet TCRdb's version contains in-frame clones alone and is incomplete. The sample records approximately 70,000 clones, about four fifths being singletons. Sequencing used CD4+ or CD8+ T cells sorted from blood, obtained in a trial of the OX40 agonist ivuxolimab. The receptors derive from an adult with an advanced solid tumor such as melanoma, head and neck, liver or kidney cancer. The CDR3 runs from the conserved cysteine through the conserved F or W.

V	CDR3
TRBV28	CASSLSRGYQETQYF
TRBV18	CASSQGQLDGYTF
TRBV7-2	CASSPEPPPSEQYF
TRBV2	CASSDPGGNSPLHF
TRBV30	CAWDLRGIYGEQYF
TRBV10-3	CAISEYGGGETQYF
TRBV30	CAWSHLFGGRRTGNTIYF
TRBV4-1	CASSQVVTSGGSEQFF
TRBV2	CASSLTGASSPLHF
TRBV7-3	CASSLLGQADEQFF
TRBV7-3	CASSHGQAQNEKLFF
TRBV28	CASSLLYTLLTGIDYGYTF
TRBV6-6	CASRNRDTNEKLFF
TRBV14	CASSQYNEQFF
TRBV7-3	CASSMIRDRSCGYTF
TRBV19	CASRTRGATHNEQFF
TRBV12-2	CASRPIYGYTF
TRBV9	CASSVGAGEGYGYTF
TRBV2	CASATDTQYF
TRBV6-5	CASRSPGTATGELFF
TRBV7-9	CASSLAGAGETQYF
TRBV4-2	CASSQEGGAYEKLFF
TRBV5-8	CASSFGWTNEKLFF
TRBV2	CASTGGRGYEQYF
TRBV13	CASSGGGGFTGELFF
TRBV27	CASSFWQGVYGYTF
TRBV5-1	CASSLGDRGNYGYTF
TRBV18	CASSPERGRGYEQFF
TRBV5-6	CASSAAGQPGETQYF
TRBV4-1	CASSQSQGRDYGYTF
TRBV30	CACRDRGRVEQYF
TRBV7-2	CASSPPTGNTEAFF
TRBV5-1	CASSLSGVYNEQFF
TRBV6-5	CASSYYGTGGSPLHF
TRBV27	CASRWIGVTEAFF
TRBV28	CASSSVRKLSGYTF
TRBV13	CASSKGQGWGNSPLHF
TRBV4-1	CASSQGTGLYSPLHF
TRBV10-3	CAISVRLGGGTDTQYF
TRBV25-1	CASRQGANSPLHF
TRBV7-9	CASSSQGAGEKLFF
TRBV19	CATPRGPNTGELFF